The next 25 T cell receptor beta chains were all read from a single sample in a study of control samples from healthy donors and cancer patients. The method was immunoSEQ multiplex PCR; TCRdb's version includes in-frame clones alone and lacks a portion of them. The table includes about 80,000 clones, just under 90% detected once. The sample comprised blood. The receptors here all came from a man aged 45-65 years in good health.

This clone was detected only once. The V and J genes are TRBV5-6 and TRBJ2-6; D may correspond to TRBD1 or TRBD2 (5 bases each). Germline CDR1 and CDR2: SGHDT and YYEEEE. This CDR3 region has 16 residues. V was trimmed by 6 bases and J by 0 bases, leaving 13 bases between them. The CDR3 DNA reads TGTGCCAGCACCTGGGGGATGAGCTCTGGGGCCAACGTCCTGACTTTC. Encoded protein: CASTWGMSSGANVLTF.

This chain joins TRBV5-6 and TRBJ1-3; tentative D call: TRBD1 (5 bases). The CDR3 contains 15 residues. V was pared by 2 bases and J by 2 bases, with 11 bases between. CDR1 is SGHDT, CDR2 YYEEEE, per germline. DNA for the CDR3: TGTGCCAGCAGCTTTACGGTAGGGGCTGGAAACACCATATATTTT. The encoded protein is CASSFTVGAGNTIYF.

The chain joins TRBV15 to TRBJ1-1; 8 positions agree with TRBD1. This CDR3 is built from 14 residues. In germline, CDR1 is LNHNV, CDR2 YYDKDF (reference sequence). V shed 1 base and J 6 bases; nucleotides not matched to a gene: 4. Here the CDR3 DNA reads TGTGCCACCAGCAGAGGACAGGGGATCGCTGAAGCTTTCTTT. This sequence encodes CATSRGQGIAEAFF.

Note on this clone: The limits of the CDR3 on the DNA are not certain, so only TCRdb's listed CDR3 is given. The chain joins TRBV30 to TRBJ1-5; no DNA check was done on the table's D call, TRBD1. The germline V gene has CDR1 GTSNPN and CDR2 SVGIG (reference sequence). With termini counted, the CDR3 has 13 amino acids. The CDR3 loop reads CAWSVGQGAPQHF.

The chain uses TRBV5-1 and TRBJ2-1; 11 positions agree with TRBD2. The CDR3 runs 16 residues. V dropped 3 bases and J dropped 5; count of bases not matched to a gene: 7. Germline V lookup: CDR1 SGHRS, CDR2 YFSETQ. CDR3 sequence (DNA): TGCGCCAGCAGCTCGCAACCGGGACTAGCGGACAATGAGCAGTTCTTC. It specifies CASSSQPGLADNEQFF. Full variable domain (missing parts from reference TRBV5-1 and TRBJ2-1): KAGVTQTPRYLIKTRGQQVTLSCSPISGHRSVSWYQQTPGQGLQFLFEYFSETQRNKGNFPGRFSGRQFSNSRSEMNVSTLELGDSALYLCASSSQPGLADNEQFFGPGTRLTVL.

The CDR3 sequence is CASSQEGGFGWQETQYF. The CDR3 nucleotides are TGTGCCAGCAGCCAAGAGGGGGGGTTTGGCTGGCAAGAGACCCAGTACTTC. This sequence joins TRBV3-1 (or the pseudogene TRBV3-2) and TRBJ2-5; 7 bases map to TRBD2. The length of the CDR3 is 17 residues. Trimming took 0 bases from V and 2 from J; bases not matched to a gene: 9. CDR1 is LGHDT and CDR2 is YNNKEL in the germline V gene (reference sequence).

The rearrangement links TRBV5-6 to TRBJ2-3; 13 positions match TRBD2. Germline trimming cut 4 bases from V and 4 bases from J; bases unmatched to any gene: 0. The CDR3 contains 14 residues. Germline CDR1 reads SGHDT; CDR2 reads YYEEEE. The CDR3 loop reads CASSTSGGADTQYF. CDR3 sequence (DNA): TGTGCCAGCAGCACTAGCGGGGGGGCAGATACGCAGTATTTT.

This chain uses TRBV27 with TRBJ1-1, with TRBD1 identical over 10 bases. This CDR3 region has 15 residues. Germline values: CDR1 MNHEY, CDR2 SMNVEV (reference sequence). V dropped 6 bases and J dropped 4; count of bases not matched to a gene: 8. CDR3 in amino acids: CASSPDRGWSTEAFF. The CDR3 bases are TGTGCCAGCAGCCCGGACAGGGGGTGGAGCACTGAAGCTTTCTTT.

V gene TRBV7-6 combines with J gene TRBJ1-1, with D unresolved. V lost 5 bases and J 9 bases, leaving 16 bases between the germline ends. There are 13 residues in the CDR3. Germline values: CDR1 SGHVS, CDR2 FNYEAQ. CDR3 loop: CASSPTTGSQAFF. The CDR3, as DNA: TGTGCCAGCAGCCCCACCACGGGCAGTCAAGCTTTCTTT. The entire variable domain, with the rest obtained from reference TRBV7-6 and TRBJ1-1, is as follows: GAGVSQSPRYKVTKRGQDVALRCDPISGHVSLYWYRQALGQGPEFLTYFNYEAQQDKSGLPNDRFSAERPEGSISTLTIQRTEQRDSAMYRCASSPTTGSQAFFGQGTRLTVV.

This chain connects TRBV10-3 to TRBJ1-5; D perhaps matches TRBD1 (6 bases). The germline V gene encodes CDR1 ENHRY and CDR2 SYGVKD. The CDR3 runs to 13 residues. V gave up 0 bases and J gave up 6 bases, with 6 bases separating them. The DNA of the CDR3 is TGTGCCATCAGTGAGTCAGGGGGTCAGCCCCAGCATTTT. Translated: CAISESGGQPQHF.

The CDR3, as DNA: TGCGCCAGCAGCTTATCCAGGGGATCCTACGAGCAGTACTTC. It translates to CASSLSRGSYEQYF. The genes are TRBV5-1 and TRBJ2-7; D may be TRBD1 (6 bases). CDR1 and CDR2 from the germline V gene are SGHRS and YFSETQ. The CDR3 totals 14 residues. Trimming took off 2 bases at V and 1 base at J, with 10 bases between the two ends. Using reference TRBV5-1 and TRBJ2-7 for the parts outside the CDR3, the full variable domain is KAGVTQTPRYLIKTRGQQVTLSCSPISGHRSVSWYQQTPGQGLQFLFEYFSETQRNKGNFPGRFSGRQFSNSRSEMNVSTLELGDSALYLCASSLSRGSYEQYFGPGTRLTVT.

This sequence joins TRBV3-1 (or the pseudogene TRBV3-2) and TRBJ1-1, with 11 bases aligning to TRBD1. V shed 4 bases and J 5 bases; nucleotides not matched to a gene: 0. The CDR3 length is 13 residues. CDR1 is LGHDT and CDR2 is YNNKEL in the germline V gene (reference sequence). CDR3: CASSRDRGTEAFF. CDR3 sequence (DNA): TGTGCCAGCAGCCGGGACAGGGGGACTGAAGCTTTCTTT.

The chain employs TRBV9 and TRBJ1-2, with 7 bases aligning to TRBD1. The CDR3 loop spans 13 amino acids. The junction had 8 bases not matched to a gene; V was cut back by 4 bases and J by 8 bases. Looked up from germline, CDR1 is SGDLS and CDR2 is YYNGEE. The CDR3 region is CASSSDRAKGYTF. CDR3 sequence (DNA): TGTGCCAGCAGCTCCGACAGGGCGAAAGGCTACACCTTC.

For this clone: One end of the junction fails to match germline, which may point to a read error. The chain has TRBV12-3 or TRBV12-4 and TRBJ2-3; TRBD2 aligns across 11 bases. The CDR3 covers 13 residues. The CDR3 region has the DNA TGTGCCAGCAGTCTAGCGGGGGGTCCTACGCAGTATTTT. Amino acids: CASSLAGGPTQYF.

This clone came up once. The J gene is TRBJ2-4, the V gene TRBV15; D is undetermined. There are 16 residues in the CDR3. Germline V gene sequence: CDR1 LNHNV, CDR2 YYDKDF (reference sequence). The ends were cut back, 0 bases at V and 7 bases at J, with 16 bases in the middle. CDR3 protein: CATSRDGALGSNIQYF. The CDR3 DNA follows: TGTGCCACCAGCAGAGACGGAGCGTTAGGTAGTAACATTCAGTACTTC.

V gene TRBV9 combines with J gene TRBJ1-1; the match to TRBD1 covers 8 bases. The V gene's germline CDR1 is SGDLS and CDR2 YYNGEE. Trimming removed 4 bases from V and 0 bases from J; junction bases left unmatched: 14. The CDR3 runs to 18 residues. The CDR3 loop is CASSKGSDRGLMNTEAFF. CDR3 sequence (DNA): TGTGCCAGCAGCAAGGGGAGTGACAGGGGCCTCATGAACACTGAAGCTTTCTTT.

This clone was seen a few times. V usage is TRBV23-1 and J usage is TRBJ1-2; D gene uncertain. TRBV23-1 qualifies as an ORF whose function is uncertain. CDR3 length: 16 residues. V was shortened by 1 base and J by 4 bases, with 16 bases between the two germline ends. CDR3: CASSQYGPQNPYGYTF. Here the CDR3 DNA reads TGCGCCAGCAGTCAATATGGGCCTCAAAACCCCTATGGCTACACCTTC.

This chain connects TRBV28 to TRBJ1-2; D is uncertain. This CDR3 is 14 amino acids long. V lost 2 bases to trimming and J lost 4 bases, with 11 bases between them. Germline V gene data show CDR1 as MDHEN and CDR2 as SYDVKM. The CDR3 spells CASSLGTALYGYTF. CDR3 sequence (DNA): TGTGCCAGCAGTTTAGGAACAGCCCTCTATGGCTACACCTTC.

This sequence joins TRBV14 and TRBJ1-2; 7 nucleotides agree with TRBD1. V shed 4 bases, J shed 6 bases, and the junction held 5 bases outside the gene matches. The germline CDR1 and CDR2 sequences are SGHDN and FVKESK. The CDR3 length is 13 residues. The CDR3 DNA sequence: TGTGCCAGCAGCCCACAGGGGAATCATGGCTACACCTTC. Its protein product is CASSPQGNHGYTF.

The chain is built from TRBV2 and TRBJ1-4, with TRBD1 matching 11 bases. The CDR3 extends over 16 amino acids. Germline assignment: CDR1 SNHLY and CDR2 FYNNEI. The trim removed 4 bases at V and 4 bases at J, leaving 5 bases unmatched. CDR3 coding DNA: TGTGCCAGCAGTGGGGGGACAGGGGGAGATAATGAAAAACTGTTTTTT. Residues: CASSGGTGGDNEKLFF. The variable domain in full, completed from reference TRBV2 and TRBJ1-4, reads EPEVTQTPSHQVTQMGQEVILRCVPISNHLYFYWYRQILGQKVEFLVSFYNNEISEKSEIFDDQFSVERPDGSNFTLKIRSTKLEDSAMYFCASSGGTGGDNEKLFFGSGTQLSVL.

This clone was seen a single time. This sequence joins TRBV27 and TRBJ1-6; weak D call: TRBD1 (6 bases). The germline gives CDR1 MNHEY, CDR2 SMNVEV (reference sequence). This CDR3 has 17 amino acids. V lost 2 bases to trimming and J lost 3 bases, with 14 bases between them. The CDR3: CASSLRGRGVYNSPLHF. For the CDR3, the DNA is TGTGCCAGCAGTTTAAGAGGCAGGGGTGTCTATAATTCACCCCTCCACTTT.

This clone was observed a single time. The chain carries TRBV6-5 and TRBJ1-1; TRBD1 might be the D (5 bases). Per germline, CDR1 MNHEY and CDR2 SVGAGI. This CDR3 is 13 amino acids long. Between the trimmed V and J ends, which lost 7 bases and 4 bases, there was a span of 13 bases. Here the CDR3 reads CASKIGGGTEAFF. The CDR3 coding sequence is TGTGCCAGCAAGATCGGGGGGGGCACTGAAGCTTTCTTT.

This rearrangement joins TRBV9 to TRBJ1-1; D is perhaps TRBD1 (5 bases). The CDR3 spans 14 residues. V lost 0 bases, J lost 4 bases, and 10 bases lay in between. Germline V lookup: CDR1 SGDLS, CDR2 YYNGEE. The DNA of the CDR3 is TGTGCCAGCAGCGTAGGCCAGGGCAGCACTGAAGCTTTCTTT. Its protein is CASSVGQGSTEAFF.

The rearrangement uses TRBV6-1 and TRBJ1-5; unclear D gene. The V and J ends lost 1 base and 1 base respectively, with 8 bases between them. Germline lookup yields CDR1 MNHNS and CDR2 SASEGT. The CDR3 extends over 15 amino acids. CDR3 DNA sequence: TGTGCCAGCAGTGAAGTTGGACGGAGCAATCAGCCCCAGCATTTT. Protein: CASSEVGRSNQPQHF.

The V call is TRBV27, the J call TRBJ1-1; TRBD1 is a possible D gene (6 bases). This CDR3 contains 13 residues. The V gene's germline CDR1 is MNHEY and CDR2 SMNVEV (reference sequence). The V gene lost 10 bases and the J gene lost 0 bases, with 12 bases spanning the gap. The CDR3 DNA follows: TGTGCCACGTGGACAGTAATGAACACTGAAGCTTTCTTT. Its protein is CATWTVMNTEAFF.